This TCR beta chain comes out of a study of OX40 agonist ivuxolimab in advanced cancers. Overall study results and limits: Averaged across samples, CD8+ T cells carried more expanded clones than CD4+ did. Some patients who did not respond also had low normalized T-cell clonal expansion.

To note about this clone: Its target is unknown.

Produced via immunoSEQ multiplex PCR; TCRdb's table is partial and in-frame only. The sample lists 65,000 to 90,000 clones, about 86% seen once, with less than 0.85% in the top ten. The sequenced sample was CD4+ or CD8+ T cells sorted from blood, obtained in a trial of the OX40 agonist ivuxolimab. This sequence originates from an adult with an advanced solid tumor such as melanoma, head and neck, liver or kidney cancer.

The CDR3 region has the DNA TGTGCCAGCAGTGTTGTATACGCCCGGGGCTACACCTTC. This translates into CASSVVYARGYTF. The gene calls are TRBV28 and TRBJ1-2, with D uncertain. CDR3 size: 13 residues. V dropped 5 bases and J dropped 8 bases, with 15 bases sitting between them. Germline lookup yields CDR1 MDHEN and CDR2 SYDVKM.